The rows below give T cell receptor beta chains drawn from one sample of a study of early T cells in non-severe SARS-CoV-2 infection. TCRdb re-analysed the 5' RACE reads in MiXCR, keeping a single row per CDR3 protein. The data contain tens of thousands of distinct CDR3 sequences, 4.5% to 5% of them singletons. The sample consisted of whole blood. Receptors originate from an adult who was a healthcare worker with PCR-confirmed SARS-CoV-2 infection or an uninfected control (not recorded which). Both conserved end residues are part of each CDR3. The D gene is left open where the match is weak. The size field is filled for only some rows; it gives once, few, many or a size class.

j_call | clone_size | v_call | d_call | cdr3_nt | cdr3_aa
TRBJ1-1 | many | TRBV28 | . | TGTGCCAGCAGTGGACACTCCTTTGAAGCTTTCTTT | CASSGHSFEAFF
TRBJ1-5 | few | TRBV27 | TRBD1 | TGTGCCAGCAGTCCTCAGGGGGGCTGGGTTCAGCCCCAGCATTTT | CASSPQGGWVQPQHF
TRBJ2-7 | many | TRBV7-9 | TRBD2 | TGTGCCAGCAGCTTGACTAGCGGGGATTACGAGCAGTACTTC | CASSLTSGDYEQYF
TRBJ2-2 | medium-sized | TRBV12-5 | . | TGTGCTAGTGGTCTTGACGACCGGAACACCGGGGAGCTGTTTTTT | CASGLDDRNTGELFF
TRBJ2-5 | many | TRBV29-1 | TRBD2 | TGCAGCGTTGCTAGCGGGGGACAAGAGACCCAGTACTTC | CSVASGGQETQYF
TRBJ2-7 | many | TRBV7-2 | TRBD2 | TGTGCCAGCAGCTTAGTGTACGGGGGGGCCGGCGAGCAGTACTTC | CASSLVYGGAGEQYF
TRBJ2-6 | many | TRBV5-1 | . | TGCGCCAGCAGCCGGGGGGCGATCTCTGGGGCCAACGTCCTGACTTTC | CASSRGAISGANVLTF
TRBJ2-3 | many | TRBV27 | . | TGTGCCAGCCGACCCCCGGGCCGCGCCTGGGGATACAGGAGCACAGATACGCAGTATTTT | CASRPPGRAWGYRSTDTQYF
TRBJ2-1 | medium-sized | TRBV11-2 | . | TGTGCCAGCAGCTTAGTCCCGGCAGGGATCCGCAATGAGCAGTTCTTC | CASSLVPAGIRNEQFF
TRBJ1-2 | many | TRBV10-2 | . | TGCGCCAGCAGTGATCGGCAGGCAGTAAACCAAGGATCTTATGGCTACACCTTC | CASSDRQAVNQGSYGYTF
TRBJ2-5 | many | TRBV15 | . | TGTGCCACCAGCAGAGGGGTGCAGACCCAGTACTTC | CATSRGVQTQYF
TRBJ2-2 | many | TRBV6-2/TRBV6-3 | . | TGTGCCAGCTACCTTCGTAGTCACACCGGGGAGCTGTTTTTT | CASYLRSHTGELFF
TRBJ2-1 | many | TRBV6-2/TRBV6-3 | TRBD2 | TGTGCCAGCAAGACTAGCGGGGGGGCTGACGGTGAGCAGTTCTTC | CASKTSGGADGEQFF
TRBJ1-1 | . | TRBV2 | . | TGTGCCAGCAGTGTCCTATTGAACACTGAAGCTTTCTTT | CASSVLLNTEAFF
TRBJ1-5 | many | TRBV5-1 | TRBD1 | TGCGCCAGCAGTATGACAGGGGGTAATCAGCCCCAGCATTTT | CASSMTGGNQPQHF
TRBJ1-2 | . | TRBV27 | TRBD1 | TGTGCCAGCAGTTCTCTGCGACAGGGCGGCTATGGCTACACCTTC | CASSSLRQGGYGYTF
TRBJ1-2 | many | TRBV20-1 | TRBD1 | TGCAGTGCCCCGGTGACAGGGGTCTATGGCTACACCTTC | CSAPVTGVYGYTF
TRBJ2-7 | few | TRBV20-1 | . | TGCAGTGCTAGAGATCTAGACGGGGGCGAGCAGTACTTC | CSARDLDGGEQYF
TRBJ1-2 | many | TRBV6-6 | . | TGTGCCAGCAGGATAACTACAGGGTCGGACTATGGCTACACCTTC | CASRITTGSDYGYTF
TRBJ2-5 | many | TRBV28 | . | TGTGCCAGCAGGGACTCCTCAACAAGAGAGACCCAGTACTTC | CASRDSSTRETQYF
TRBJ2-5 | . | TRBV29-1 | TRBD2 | TGCAGCGTGGAGGGACTACAAGAGACCCAGTACTTC | CSVEGLQETQYF
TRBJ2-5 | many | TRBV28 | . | TGTGCCATCTCGGGGGCGCGAGAGACCCAGTACTTC | CAISGARETQYF
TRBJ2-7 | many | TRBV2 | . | TGTGCCAGCGGGGATAGATTTGCCTACGAGCAGTACTTC | CASGDRFAYEQYF
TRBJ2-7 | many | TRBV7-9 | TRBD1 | TGTGCCAGCAGCTTCGGGACAGGTGAGCAGTACTTC | CASSFGTGEQYF
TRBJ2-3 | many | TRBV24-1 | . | TGTGCCACCAGTGATTACTGGTCTTCCGATACGCAGTATTTT | CATSDYWSSDTQYF
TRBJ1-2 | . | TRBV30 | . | TGTGCCTGGAGTGCAGGGAAAAATGGCTACACCTTC | CAWSAGKNGYTF
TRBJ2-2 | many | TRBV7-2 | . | TGTGCCAGCAGCTTAGCGAGTAGACTCGGGGAGCTGTTTTTT | CASSLASRLGELFF
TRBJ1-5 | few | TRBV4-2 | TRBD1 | TGTGCCAGCAGCCAAGGGGCAGGGGGCGATCAGCCCCAGCATTTT | CASSQGAGGDQPQHF
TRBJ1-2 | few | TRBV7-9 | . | TGTGCCAGCAAGGGTCGGGCGAGCTATGGCTACACCTTC | CASKGRASYGYTF
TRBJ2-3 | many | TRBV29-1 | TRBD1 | TGCAGCGTTGAATTGCCGACAGGGGGGGTCACAGATACGCAGTATTTT | CSVELPTGGVTDTQYF
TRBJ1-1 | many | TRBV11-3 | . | TGTGCCAGCAGCTTAGGGCCGAGAAACACTGAAGCTTTCTTT | CASSLGPRNTEAFF
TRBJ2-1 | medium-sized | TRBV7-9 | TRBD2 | TGTGCCAGCAGCTTAAGTCTAGCGGGGGCAGAGAATGAGCAGTTCTTC | CASSLSLAGAENEQFF
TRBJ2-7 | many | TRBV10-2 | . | TGCGCCAGCAGTGATACAGGGTCGGCCTACGAGCAGTACTTC | CASSDTGSAYEQYF
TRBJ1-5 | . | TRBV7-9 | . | TGTGCCAGCAGCTTGCAGGGCACCCAGCCCCAGCATTTT | CASSLQGTQPQHF
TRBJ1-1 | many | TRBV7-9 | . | TGTGCAGGGGAGGGTAACACTGAAGCTTTCTTT | CAGEGNTEAFF
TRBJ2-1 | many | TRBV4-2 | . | TGTGCCAGCAGCCCCCGGGACCCCTTCAATGAGCAGTTCTTC | CASSPRDPFNEQFF
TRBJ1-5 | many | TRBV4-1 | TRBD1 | TGCGCCAGCAGCCAAGAGGACAGGGCGATTCAGCCCCAGCATTTT | CASSQEDRAIQPQHF
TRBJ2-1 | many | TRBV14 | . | TGTGCCAGCAGCCAACTTGAGACAGGCGTGAAGGCTCGAGACTTCTTC | CASSQLETGVKARDFF
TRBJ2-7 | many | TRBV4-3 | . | TGCGCCAGCAGCCAAGGATACGGCTACGAGCAGTACTTC | CASSQGYGYEQYF
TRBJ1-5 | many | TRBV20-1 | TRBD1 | TGCAGTGCTGGGGTACATGGACAGGACAATCAGCCCCAGCATTTT | CSAGVHGQDNQPQHF
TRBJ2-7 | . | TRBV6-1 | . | TGTGCCAGCAGTGAGTACCGACAGACCCTCTCCTACGAGCAGTACTTC | CASSEYRQTLSYEQYF
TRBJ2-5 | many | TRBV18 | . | TGTGCCAGCTCACTGTACCAAGAGACCCAGTACTTC | CASSLYQETQYF
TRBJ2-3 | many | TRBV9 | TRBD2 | TGTGCCAGCAGCCCGATTCCGACTAGCGGGGGAGATACGCAGTATTTT | CASSPIPTSGGDTQYF
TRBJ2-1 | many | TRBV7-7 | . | TGTGCCGTTGCGGGGTCCGGTGCTCCGTTCTTC | CAVAGSGAPFF
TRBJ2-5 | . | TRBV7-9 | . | TGTGCCAGCAGCCCCAGCCTTATGGGTGAGACCCAGTACTTC | CASSPSLMGETQYF
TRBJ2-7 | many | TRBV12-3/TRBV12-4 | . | TGTGCCAGCAGTTTCTCGGGACCGATCTACGAGCAGTACTTC | CASSFSGPIYEQYF
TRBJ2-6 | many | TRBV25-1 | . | TGTGCCAGCAGTGAGGGGGGTGCTGGGGCCAACGTCCTGACTTTC | CASSEGGAGANVLTF
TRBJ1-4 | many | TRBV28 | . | TGTGCCAGCAGTTTATTGGGAAATGAAAAACTGTTTTTT | CASSLLGNEKLFF
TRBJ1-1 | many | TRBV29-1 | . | TGCAGCGTTGAGGGGGGCGCTGAAGCTTTCTTT | CSVEGGAEAFF